This TCR beta chain was captured in a study of T cell repertoires in cytomegalovirus infection. Across the study: In public TCR beta signatures, there were indications of both CMV infection and matching HLA type. Study-level points and caveats: Clonotypes of TCR beta that were HLA-C-restricted and CMV-specific dominated the ex vivo response. Using cumulative public TCR beta family frequency, the authors identified those who carried CMV together with the relevant HLA.

Using its own MiXCR run on the reads, TCRdb lists one record per CDR3 protein. The data contain a few hundred thousand distinct CDR3 sequences, 22% of them singletons. The CDR3 totals 13 residues. V was trimmed by 3 bases and J by 3 bases, leaving 6 bases between them. This clonotype has ten or more counts. No antigen is known for it. This chain connects TRBV12-3 or TRBV12-4 to TRBJ1-5; D uncertain. Sequencing used CD8+ T cells from PBMCs. The receptor's source is a human donor in good health (CMV status not recorded). Some clones in this sample may be carry-over from other donors' samples. The CDR3 region is CASSFGVNQPQHF. As DNA, the CDR3 is TGTGCCAGCAGTTTCGGGGTCAATCAGCCCCAGCATTTT.